These 16 T cell receptor beta chains were all obtained from the same sample, sequenced in a study of long-term antiretroviral therapy in people with HIV. Researchers ran immunoSEQ v3.0 at survey level. Generated by immunoSEQ multiplex PCR, the TCRdb table keeps only in-frame clones and is missing some. Counted here are tens of thousands of clones, 82% occurring once; the ten biggest clones make up about 10%. Specimen: unsorted PBMCs, collected roughly 2.3 years after starting antiretroviral therapy. The receptors were gathered from a man in his forties or fifties with HIV.

The chain recombines TRBV7-2 with TRBJ1-3; D uncertain. This CDR3 has 12 residues. The V gene's germline CDR1 is SGHTA and CDR2 FQGNSA. V gave up 7 bases and J gave up 4 bases, with 8 bases separating them. The CDR3, as DNA: TGTGCCAGCACTTCTCGGGGAAACACCATATATTTT. This gives the protein CASTSRGNTIYF.

A few counts support this clone. This chain links TRBV30 with TRBJ2-7, with 8 bases fitting TRBD1. There are 13 residues in the CDR3. The germline V gene has CDR1 GTSNPN and CDR2 SVGIG (reference sequence). V lost 5 bases to trimming and J lost 1 base; unmatched junction nucleotides: 4. DNA for the CDR3: TGTGCCTGGGGACAGGGTGTATCCTACGAGCAGTACTTC. Protein product: CAWGQGVSYEQYF.

This clone is classed as medium-sized. The chain's CDR3 is CASSSYRGLEQYF. The DNA of the CDR3 is TGTGCCAGCAGTTCGTACAGGGGGCTCGAGCAGTACTTC. This sequence joins TRBV7-9 and TRBJ2-7, with 9 bases that match TRBD1. Germline CDR1 and CDR2: SEHNR and FQNEAQ (reference sequence). J lost 6 bases, V lost 6 bases, and 6 bases had no gene match. The CDR3 runs to 13 residues.

This chain uses TRBV6-6 with TRBJ1-1; D not resolved. Trimming took off 6 bases at V and 6 bases at J, with 8 bases between the two ends. This CDR3 comprises 11 residues. Germline values: CDR1 MNHNY, CDR2 SVGAGI (reference sequence). The CDR3 DNA reads TGTGCCAGCAGCTCCGTCCCTGAAGCTTTCTTT. Translated, it gives CASSSVPEAFF.

The chain couples TRBV29-1 to TRBJ2-1, with 7 nucleotides matching TRBD1. In germline, CDR1 is SQVTM, CDR2 ANQGSEA. V lost 3 bases, J lost 0 bases, and 2 bases stayed unmatched. The length of the CDR3 is 14 residues. CDR3: CSVEGDSSYNEQFF. The CDR3 region has the DNA TGCAGCGTTGAGGGGGACAGCTCCTACAATGAGCAGTTCTTC.

The CDR3 region has the DNA TGTGCCAGCAGCACGGGACAGCTATACGAGCAGTACTTC. Amino acid sequence: CASSTGQLYEQYF. The rearrangement links TRBV7-9 to TRBJ2-7, with 7 nucleotides matching TRBD1. The germline V gene has CDR1 SEHNR and CDR2 FQNEAQ (reference sequence). CDR3 length equals 13 residues. V was pared by 5 bases and J by 4 bases, with 5 bases of the junction left unmatched.

The chain combines TRBV25-1 with TRBJ1-2; D is uncertain. CDR1 MGHDK and CDR2 SYGVNS come from the germline V gene. V lost 1 base to trimming and J lost 0 bases, with 3 bases between them. The CDR3 totals 13 residues. CDR3 protein: CASSESTNYGYTF. In DNA, the CDR3 is TGTGCCAGCAGTGAATCCACTAACTATGGCTACACCTTC.

This clone was counted a single time. The V and J genes are TRBV18 and TRBJ2-7; D is possibly TRBD2 (5 bases). The CDR3 has 13 residues. The V end was cut by 3 bases, the J end by 3 bases, with 9 bases between. Germline V gives CDR1 KGHSH, CDR2 LQKENI. The CDR3 loop is CASSPGGGYEQYF. The CDR3 nucleotides read TGTGCCAGCTCACCGGGCGGAGGCTACGAGCAGTACTTC.

A single count supports this clone. The gene calls are TRBV13 and TRBJ2-7; 10 positions agree with TRBD2. V shed 5 bases, J shed 7 bases, and the junction held 11 bases outside the gene matches. Germline values: CDR1 PRHDT, CDR2 FYEKMQ (reference sequence). CDR3 size: 15 residues. CDR3 DNA: TGTGCCAGCAGCCCTCAGCTAGCGGGAGAATGGGAGCAGTACTTC. Its translation is CASSPQLAGEWEQYF. Variable domain in full (rest from reference TRBV13 and TRBJ2-7): AAGVIQSPRHLIKEKRETATLKCYPIPRHDTVYWYQQGPGQDPQFLISFYEKMQSDKGSIPDRFSAQQFSDYHSELNMSSLELGDSALYFCASSPQLAGEWEQYFGPGTRLTVT.

The chain uses TRBV18 and TRBJ1-2; D is unresolved. This CDR3 is built from 15 residues. Trimming pared 2 bases from V and 4 bases from J, leaving 14 bases between. From germline, CDR1 is KGHSH and CDR2 LQKENI. As DNA, the CDR3 is TGTGCCAGCTCACCAGGCGTAGGACGTCTCTATGGCTACACCTTC. Protein sequence: CASSPGVGRLYGYTF.

This clone was seen more than once but under ten times. The rearrangement joins TRBV19 to TRBJ1-4; TRBD1 might be the D (6 bases). This CDR3 region has 13 residues. V lost 3 bases, J lost 7 bases, and 9 bases lay in between. CDR1 is LNHDA and CDR2 is SQIVND in the germline V gene (reference sequence). CDR3 region: CASSINRVEKLFF. Here the CDR3 DNA reads TGTGCCAGTAGTATTAACAGGGTTGAAAAACTGTTTTTT.

V gene TRBV16 combines with J gene TRBJ2-7, with D tentatively TRBD1 (6 bases). Germline V gene lookup returns CDR1 KGHSY and CDR2 FQNENV. V lost 5 bases to trimming and J lost 0 bases, with 11 bases between them. This CDR3 has 14 residues. CDR3 residues: CASSGGESSYEQYF. The CDR3 bases are TGTGCCAGCAGCGGGGGCGAGAGCTCCTACGAGCAGTACTTC. The whole variable domain, filled in from reference TRBV16 and TRBJ2-7, reads GEEVAQTPKHLVRGEGQKAKLYCAPIKGHSYVFWYQQVLKNEFKFLISFQNENVFDETGMPKERFSAKCLPNSPCSLEIQATKLEDSAVYFCASSGGESSYEQYFGPGTRLTVT.

The gene calls are TRBV19 and TRBJ2-1; the D gene is possibly TRBD1 (6 bases). Germline CDR1 is LNHDA and CDR2 is SQIVND (reference sequence). V was trimmed by 1 base and J by 2 bases, leaving 12 bases between them. This CDR3 is built from 16 residues. DNA of the CDR3: TGTGCCAGTAGTATAGGGACGACAGGAGCCTACAATGAGCAGTTCTTC. Residues: CASSIGTTGAYNEQFF.

This clone has more than one count but fewer than ten. This chain joins TRBV28 and TRBJ2-1; 9 bases are shared with TRBD2. This CDR3 contains 15 residues. Germline-derived CDR1 and CDR2 are MDHEN and SYDVKM. V lost 8 bases, J lost 0 bases, and 5 bases stayed unmatched. CDR3 protein: CASERGALSYNEQFF. The DNA of the CDR3 is TGTGCCAGCGAGCGGGGGGCCCTCTCCTACAATGAGCAGTTCTTC.

This chain joins TRBV6-5 and TRBJ2-2; tentative D call: TRBD2 (5 bases). The CDR3 totals 16 residues. V was shortened by 0 bases and J by 4 bases, with 12 bases between the two germline ends. Germline loops: CDR1 MNHEY, CDR2 SVGAGI. The CDR3 sequence is CASSYSRGSPTGELFF. The DNA for the CDR3 is TGTGCCAGCAGTTACTCCCGGGGAAGCCCCACCGGGGAGCTGTTTTTT.

The CDR3 bases are TGTGCCAGTAGGCAGGGGACGTATAACACCGGGGAGCTGTTTTTT. Translation gives CASRQGTYNTGELFF. The chain joins TRBV19 to TRBJ2-2, with D possibly matching TRBD1 (6 bases). CDR1 is LNHDA and CDR2 is SQIVND in the germline V gene (reference sequence). The CDR3 is made up of 15 amino acids. Trimming shortened V by 6 bases and J by 2 bases, and 13 bases separated the two germline ends.